What follows is one TCR beta chain and its context. The CDR3 sequence is 18 residues long. This study enrolled people aged 18 to 89 from about two dozen US geographic areas. TCRdb keeps only in-frame clones here, not all; method: immunoSEQ multiplex PCR. The sample yields roughly 220,000 clones, roughly nine tenths seen once. This sample is part of a study of blood T cell repertoires in COVID-19. Study as a whole: Acute and convalescent COVID-19 specimens originated in the United States, Italy and Spain.

The TCR originated in a woman between 18 and 29 years old in a cohort exposed to, infected with or recovered from COVID-19 (not recorded which). The chain carries TRBV12-2 and TRBJ1-5; the DNA was not used to check the table's D call, TRBD1. TRBV12-2 is a pseudogene locus. The sequencing input was PBMCs or T cells enriched from blood (not recorded which). CDR3 sequence (DNA): TGTGCAAGTCGCGCCCGGGGAGATCGGGGACAGTGCAATCAGCCCCAGCATTTT. Its protein product is CASRARGDRGQCNQPQHF.